This T cell receptor beta chain was recorded in a study of regulatory T cells (dated by TCRdb to 2016 to 2019). Study-wide context: The study compared T-cell receptor beta repertoires of sorted regulatory, conventional CD4+ and CD8+ T cells in CD3G-deficient patients with those in healthy controls. Beyond this particular receptor, the publication reports: Repertoires from patients had restricted unique TRB V-J pairs and skewed V and J gene usage, with the strongest effect in regulatory T cells. Conventional CD4+ T cells from CD3G-deficient patients were enriched for hydrophobic residues at CDR3 positions 6 and 7, suggesting more self-reactive specificities.

Inclusive of the bounding cysteine and phenylalanine, the CDR3 is 15 residues long. Just CDR3 DNA is preserved here, 45 bases in frame from base 1. Deletion took 0 bases off V and 3 bases off J, with a span of 10 bases between the germline ends. The germline V gene yields SGHRS for CDR1 and YFSETQ for CDR2. Every CD3G-deficient patient showed evidence of autoimmunity, and the autoimmunity was more severe in two of the patients. Patients ranged from 2 to 39 years of age at testing and had reduced naive and increased memory CD4+ and CD8+ T-cell proportions. CD4+ cells were FACS-sorted into CD25-high CD127-low regulatory T cells and CD25-low CD127-high conventional CD4+ T cells. Several individuals with CD3G deficiency were included in the patient group. Patient samples and clinical data were obtained from an international physician network spanning the United States, Europe and Asia. Ficoll density separation was used to isolate peripheral blood mononuclear cells.

As regards this clone: The specificity of this receptor is unknown. Base qualities are not provided; no much larger clone lies one nucleotide away.

The multiplex PCR used 52 forward TRBV primers and 13 reverse TRBJ primers, with assay-based and computational corrections for amplification bias. Rearranged TRB loci were amplified from genomic DNA by multiplex PCR within the immunoSEQ assay. TRB amplicons were sequenced on an Illumina HiSeq platform. Per the source publication's procedure: Raw sequences were error-filtered and aligned to reference gene sequences by custom algorithms and were subsequently analyzed with the immunoSEQ online tools. Frequencies of productive and nonproductive TRB rearrangements were assessed among unique sequences as well as among total sequences. Assessment of potential self-reactivity relied on the hydrophobicity of positions 6 and 7 in the TRB CDR3, along with their amino acid composition. For group comparisons, t tests, Mann-Whitney tests or two-way ANOVA were performed in Prism software. Not all clones reach the TCRdb copy of this immuneACCESS table, which keeps in-frame sequences only. Checked studies attribute under half of the gap to unresolved V genes and leave the rest unexplained. Clonal size and the V and J genes are those of that table, whereas D and trimming came from the DNA. The sample contains 30,000 to 40,000 clones, over 75% of them found a single time. Of the sample, 2% to 3% falls within the top ten clones.

The chain is made from TRBV5-1 and TRBJ2-1; the D gene is unclear. The sample consisted of conventional CD4+ T cells sorted from blood. This receptor was identified in a person under 35 with CD3G deficiency. The nucleotide sequence reads as follows: TGCGCCAGCAGCTTGGAGGGAAACCTCTACAATGAGCAGTTCTTC. Its protein product is CASSLEGNLYNEQFF.